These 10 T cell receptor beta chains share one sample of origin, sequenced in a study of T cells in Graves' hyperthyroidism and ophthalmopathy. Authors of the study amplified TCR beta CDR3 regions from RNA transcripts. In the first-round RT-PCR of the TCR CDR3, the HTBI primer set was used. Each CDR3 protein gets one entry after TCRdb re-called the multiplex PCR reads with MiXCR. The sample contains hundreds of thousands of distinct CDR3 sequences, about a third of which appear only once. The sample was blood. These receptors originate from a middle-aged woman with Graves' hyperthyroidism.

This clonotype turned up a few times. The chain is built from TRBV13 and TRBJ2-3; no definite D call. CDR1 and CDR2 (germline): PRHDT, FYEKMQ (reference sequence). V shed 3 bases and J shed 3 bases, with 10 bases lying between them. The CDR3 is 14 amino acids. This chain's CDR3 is CASSFPGETDTQYF. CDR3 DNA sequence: TGTGCCAGCAGCTTCCCAGGAGAAACAGATACGCAGTATTTT.

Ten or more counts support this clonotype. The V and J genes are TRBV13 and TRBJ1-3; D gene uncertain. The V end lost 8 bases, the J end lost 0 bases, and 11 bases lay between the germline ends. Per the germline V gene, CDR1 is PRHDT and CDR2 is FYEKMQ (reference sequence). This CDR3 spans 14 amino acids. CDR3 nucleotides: TGTGCCAGCGCTCACACTAGCTCTGGAAACACCATATATTTT. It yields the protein CASAHTSSGNTIYF.

CDR3 protein: CASSHWTSGRHEQYF. Written as DNA, the CDR3 is TGTGCCAGCAGCCACTGGACTAGCGGGAGACACGAGCAGTACTTC. The chain uses TRBV28 and TRBJ2-7; TRBD2 aligns across 13 bases. The CDR3 has 15 amino acids. Trimming cost V 6 bases and J 5 bases; bases outside gene matches: 7. Per germline, CDR1 MDHEN and CDR2 SYDVKM.

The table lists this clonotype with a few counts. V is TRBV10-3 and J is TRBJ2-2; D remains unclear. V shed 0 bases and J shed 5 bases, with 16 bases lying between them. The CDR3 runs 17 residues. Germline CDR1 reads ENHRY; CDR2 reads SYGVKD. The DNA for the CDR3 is TGTGCCATCAGTGAGTCGAACCGGGCCGGTCGGACCGGGGAGCTGTTTTTT. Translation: CAISESNRAGRTGELFF.

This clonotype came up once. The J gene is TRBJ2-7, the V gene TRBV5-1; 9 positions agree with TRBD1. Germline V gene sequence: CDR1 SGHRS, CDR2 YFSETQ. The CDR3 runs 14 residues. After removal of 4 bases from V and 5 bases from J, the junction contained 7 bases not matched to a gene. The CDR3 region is CASSEQGAGHEQYF. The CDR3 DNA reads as TGCGCCAGCAGCGAACAGGGGGCCGGCCACGAGCAGTACTTC.

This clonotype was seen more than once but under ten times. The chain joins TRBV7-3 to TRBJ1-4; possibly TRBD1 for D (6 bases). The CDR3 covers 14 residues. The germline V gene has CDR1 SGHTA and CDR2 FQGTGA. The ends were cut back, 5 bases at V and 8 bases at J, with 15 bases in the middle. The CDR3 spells CASSPSGAGEKLFF. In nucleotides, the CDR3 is TGTGCCAGCAGCCCCTCGGGGGCGGGAGAAAAACTGTTTTTT.

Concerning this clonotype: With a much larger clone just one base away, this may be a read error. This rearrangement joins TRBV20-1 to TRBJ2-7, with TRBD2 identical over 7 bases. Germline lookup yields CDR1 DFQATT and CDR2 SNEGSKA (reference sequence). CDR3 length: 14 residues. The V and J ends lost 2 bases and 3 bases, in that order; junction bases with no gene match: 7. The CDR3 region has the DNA TGCAGTGCTAGAATGGGAGGGAACGTCTACGAGCAGTACTTC. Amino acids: CSARMGGNVYEQYF.

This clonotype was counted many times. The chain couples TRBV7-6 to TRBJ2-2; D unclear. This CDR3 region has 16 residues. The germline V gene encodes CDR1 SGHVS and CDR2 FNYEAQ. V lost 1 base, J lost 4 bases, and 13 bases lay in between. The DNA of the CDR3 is TGTGCCAGCAGCTTAGAGGCAGGCGGACGCACCGGGGAGCTGTTTTTT. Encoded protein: CASSLEAGGRTGELFF. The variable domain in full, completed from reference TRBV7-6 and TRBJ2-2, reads GAGVSQSPRYKVTKRGQDVALRCDPISGHVSLYWYRQALGQGPEFLTYFNYEAQQDKSGLPNDRFSAERPEGSISTLTIQRTEQRDSAMYRCASSLEAGGRTGELFFGEGSRLTVL.

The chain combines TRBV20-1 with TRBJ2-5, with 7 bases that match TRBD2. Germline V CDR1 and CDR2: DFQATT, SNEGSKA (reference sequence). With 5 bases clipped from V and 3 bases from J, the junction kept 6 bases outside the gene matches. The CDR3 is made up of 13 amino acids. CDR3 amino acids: CSAATAGKETQYF. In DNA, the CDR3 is TGCAGTGCTGCTACAGCGGGGAAAGAGACCCAGTACTTC.

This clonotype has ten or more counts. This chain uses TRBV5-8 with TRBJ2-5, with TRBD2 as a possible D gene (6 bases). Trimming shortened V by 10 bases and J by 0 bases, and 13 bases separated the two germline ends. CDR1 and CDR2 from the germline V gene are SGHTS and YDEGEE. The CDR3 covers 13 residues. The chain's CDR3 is CASTLAYQETQYF. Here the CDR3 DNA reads TGTGCCTCTACTCTAGCGTACCAAGAGACCCAGTACTTC.